The text below deals with one T cell receptor (beta chain). The source of the sample is a study of shared clonotypes between healthy human individuals. Trimming stripped 3 bases from V and 4 bases from J, with 8 bases between. The CDR3 is 13 residues long. Germline V gene lookup returns CDR1 LNHDA and CDR2 SQIVND (reference sequence). Assay execution took place at the deep level. This table comes from immunoSEQ multiplex PCR, and its TCRdb copy is limited to in-frame clones, with some not included. Among 1,100,000 or so clones listed, around three quarters were seen once. Sequencing was carried out using memory CD4+ T cells from PBMCs. Described subset: CD45RA-negative fraction. This chain joins TRBV19 and TRBJ2-3; D uncertain. This clonotype was obtained from a man aged 18 to 35 in good health. Some clones in this sample may be carry-over from other donors' samples. DNA of the CDR3: TGTGCCAGTAGTATCCTAGTGGCAGATACGCAGTATTTT. It specifies CASSILVADTQYF.